The 7 T cell receptor beta chains in this list originate from one sample, sequenced in a study of cytomegalovirus exposure and HLA in healthy donors. The PCR contained 60 Vbeta and 13 Jbeta primers. The method was immunoSEQ multiplex PCR; TCRdb's version includes in-frame clones alone and lacks a portion of them. The sample records 150,000 or so clones, roughly 79% being singletons. The sequenced sample was PBMCs. The receptors here all came from a man between 18 and 29 years old in good health and CMV-seronegative.

The chain is built from TRBV4-1 and TRBJ2-5; the D gene is possibly TRBD1 (6 bases). This CDR3 has 18 residues. The V end was cut by 0 bases, the J end by 0 bases, with 17 bases between. CDR1 and CDR2 from the germline V gene are MGHRA and YSYEKL. CDR3 DNA sequence: TGCGCCAGCAGCCAAGAACAGGGAGCCCCAGCGAACCAAGAGACCCAGTACTTC. Its translation is CASSQEQGAPANQETQYF.

This chain uses TRBV27 with TRBJ2-1; 10 nucleotides agree with TRBD1. The CDR3 runs to 14 residues. With 5 bases clipped from V and 7 bases from J, the junction kept 5 bases outside the gene matches. Germline CDR1 is MNHEY and CDR2 is SMNVEV (reference sequence). In DNA form, the CDR3 reads TGTGCCAGCAGTCTTAGACAGGGGGCGAATGAGCAGTTCTTC. Encoded protein: CASSLRQGANEQFF.

The chain couples TRBV14 to TRBJ2-1, with 9 bases identical to TRBD1. Trimming cost V 4 bases and J 8 bases; bases outside gene matches: 9. This CDR3 spans 15 amino acids. Germline V lookup: CDR1 SGHDN, CDR2 FVKESK. CDR3 protein: CASSLPGTGTDEQFF. CDR3 DNA: TGTGCCAGCAGCCTCCCCGGGACAGGGACCGATGAGCAGTTCTTC. The whole variable domain, remainder taken from reference TRBV14 and TRBJ2-1, is EAGVTQFPSHSVIEKGQTVTLRCDPISGHDNLYWYRRVMGKEIKFLLHFVKESKQDESGMPNNRFLAERTGGTYSTLKVQPAELEDSGVYFCASSLPGTGTDEQFFGPGTRLTVL.

V gene TRBV7-9 combines with J gene TRBJ2-3, with 8 bases lining up with TRBD1. This CDR3 has 14 residues. With 10 bases clipped from V and 4 bases from J, the junction kept 10 bases outside the gene matches. CDR1 SEHNR and CDR2 FQNEAQ come from the germline V gene (reference sequence). CDR3 coding DNA: TGTGCCACCCCGACAGGGGCTATAGCAGATACGCAGTATTTT. Protein sequence: CATPTGAIADTQYF.

The CDR3 bases are TGTGCCAGCAGCAAAGAATCAAGCGGGGTGATAGCTAGCACAGATACGCAGTATTTT. It yields the protein CASSKESSGVIASTDTQYF. The chain carries TRBV21-1 and TRBJ2-3; the table assigns TRBD2, which was not confirmed against the DNA. TRBV21-1 corresponds to a pseudogene. This CDR3 spans 19 amino acids.

CDR3 nucleotide sequence: TGCGCCAGCAAAAGGACGGGGGGGGCTCTTAGCACAGATACGCAGTATTTT. Its protein product is CASKRTGGALSTDTQYF. The gene calls are TRBV4-1 and TRBJ2-3; the match to TRBD2 covers 8 bases. With V trimmed by 7 bases and J by 0 bases, 12 bases remained unmatched. The length of the CDR3 is 17 residues. Germline assignment: CDR1 MGHRA and CDR2 YSYEKL.

The chain recombines TRBV6-1 with TRBJ1-2; D is unresolved. Deletions cut 0 bases from V and 2 bases from J, with 10 bases between. The CDR3 loop spans 15 amino acids. Germline V gives CDR1 MNHNS, CDR2 SASEGT. CDR3: CASSEALRLNYGYTF. DNA for the CDR3: TGTGCCAGCAGTGAAGCGCTTCGACTGAACTATGGCTACACCTTC.